Listed below are T cell receptor beta chains from one sample, sequenced in a study of HIV-infected children after antiretroviral therapy interruption. TCRdb re-called the 3' RACE reads through MiXCR, storing one row per CDR3 protein. This table holds about 14,000 distinct CDR3 sequences, about 3.6% found once. Specimen: CD45RO+ CD8+ T cells from PBMCs, pooled from several time points, collected from a donor given antiretroviral therapy, either interrupted or continuous. Receptor source: a pool of human donors with HIV. Both conserved end residues are part of each CDR3. D genes are given only for firm matches. Some rows mark clone size as missing; the rest say once, few, many or name a class of expanded clone.

j_call clone_size d_call v_call cdr3_aa cdr3_nt
TRBJ1-5 many TRBD1 TRBV13 CASSLWTGGASNQPQHF TGTGCCAGCAGCTTATGGACAGGGGGCGCGAGCAATCAGCCCCAGCATTTT
TRBJ2-2 . . TRBV28 CASSLLPKGGTGELFF TGTGCCAGCAGTTTACTTCCCAAGGGTGGCACCGGGGAGCTGTTTTTT
TRBJ2-7 many TRBD1 TRBV15 CATSRDLMDRASYEQYF TGTGCCACCAGCAGAGATCTTATGGACAGGGCCTCCTACGAGCAGTACTTC
TRBJ2-5 many . TRBV19 CASSASQKSLQETQYF TGTGCCAGTAGTGCCAGCCAGAAGTCCTTACAAGAGACCCAGTACTTC
TRBJ2-3 many . TRBV6-4 CASSAESTDTQYF TGTGCCAGCAGTGCCGAGAGCACAGATACGCAGTATTTT
TRBJ1-2 many TRBD1 TRBV6-2/TRBV6-3 CASSYTETGGRTNYGYTF TGTGCCAGCAGTTACACAGAGACAGGGGGAAGAACTAACTATGGCTACACCTTC
TRBJ2-3 many . TRBV2 CASFPPQVYTDTQYF TGTGCCAGCTTCCCACCGCAGGTTTACACAGATACGCAGTATTTT
TRBJ2-2 many . TRBV6-4 CASSEAGQHTGELFF TGTGCCAGCAGTGAAGCAGGACAACACACCGGGGAGCTGTTTTTT
TRBJ1-5 many . TRBV7-2 CASSLREEGNQPQHF TGTGCCAGCAGCCTGAGGGAGGAAGGCAATCAGCCCCAGCATTTT
TRBJ2-1 many . TRBV19 CASSIEDTFYNEQFF TGTGCCAGTAGTATTGAGGACACCTTTTACAATGAGCAGTTCTTC
TRBJ2-3 many . TRBV7-2 CASSYGTLRVTDTQYF TGTGCCAGCAGCTACGGGACGTTACGAGTCACAGATACGCAGTATTTT
TRBJ2-7 many . TRBV29-1 CSVPGGGYEQYF TGCAGCGTCCCTGGAGGGGGCTACGAGCAGTACTTC
TRBJ2-3 many . TRBV3-1 CASSPLQAPTTDTQYF TGTGCCAGCAGCCCCCTTCAGGCGCCGACCACAGATACGCAGTATTTT
TRBJ2-7 many TRBD1 TRBV20-1 CSARGQPYEQYF TGCAGTGCTAGGGGACAGCCCTACGAGCAGTACTTC
TRBJ1-5 many . TRBV19 CASSASLGENQPQHF TGTGCCAGTAGTGCCAGTCTCGGAGAGAATCAGCCCCAGCATTTT
TRBJ1-2 many TRBD1 TRBV28 CASRIKTGDKGYTF TGTGCCAGCAGAATTAAGACAGGGGATAAAGGCTACACCTTC
TRBJ1-5 . . TRBV12-3/TRBV12-4 CASKVNYQPQHF TGTGCCAGCAAGGTGAACTATCAGCCCCAGCATTTT
TRBJ2-6 many . TRBV28 CASSLGWSSSGANVLTF TGTGCCAGCAGTTTAGGATGGTCAAGCTCTGGGGCCAACGTCCTGACTTTC
TRBJ2-3 many TRBD1 TRBV6-1 CASSVGTGTDTQYF TGTGCCAGCAGTGTGGGGACAGGGACAGATACGCAGTATTTT
TRBJ1-2 many . TRBV29-1 CSVWNSIYGYTF TGCAGCGTCTGGAACAGTATTTATGGCTACACCTTC
TRBJ2-6 . . TRBV19 CASSIEEGDRDVLTF TGTGCCAGTAGTATTGAGGAGGGGGATAGGGACGTCCTGACTTTC
TRBJ2-7 few . TRBV28 CASSLTGSSYEQYF TGTGCCAGCAGTTTGACGGGGAGCTCCTACGAGCAGTACTTC
TRBJ2-3 many . TRBV6-1 CACGGAAGTDTQYF TGTGCATGCGGAGGGGCCGCCGGCACAGATACGCAGTATTTT
TRBJ2-7 many . TRBV12-2 CASRSRGVLGSSYEQYF TGTGCAAGTCGCTCCAGGGGAGTTCTGGGATCCTCCTACGAGCAGTACTTC